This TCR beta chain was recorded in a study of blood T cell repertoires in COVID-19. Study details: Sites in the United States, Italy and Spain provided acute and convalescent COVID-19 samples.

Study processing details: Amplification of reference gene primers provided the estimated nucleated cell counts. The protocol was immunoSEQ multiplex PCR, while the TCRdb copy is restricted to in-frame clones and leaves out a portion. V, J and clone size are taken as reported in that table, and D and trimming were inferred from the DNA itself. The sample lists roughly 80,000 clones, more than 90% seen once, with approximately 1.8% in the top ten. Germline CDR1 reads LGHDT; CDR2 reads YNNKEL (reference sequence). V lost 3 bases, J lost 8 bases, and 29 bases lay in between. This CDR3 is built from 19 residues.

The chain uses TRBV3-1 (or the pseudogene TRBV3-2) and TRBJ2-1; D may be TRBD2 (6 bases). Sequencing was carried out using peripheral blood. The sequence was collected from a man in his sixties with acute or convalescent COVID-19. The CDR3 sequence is CASSHLGRGTGEAGDEQFF. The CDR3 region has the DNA TGTGCCAGCAGCCATTTGGGCCGAGGGACGGGAGAAGCTGGAGATGAGCAGTTCTTC.